The T cell receptor beta chain under discussion was sequenced for a study of Graves' ophthalmopathy and Graves' hyperthyroidism. Study-wide background: Peripheral blood sampling occurred at initial diagnosis, before any treatment.

In regard to this clonotype: Its antigen is unknown.

Study-level points and caveats: This model predicted ophthalmopathy progression (sensitivity roughly 70%, specificity about 72%).

This CDR3 region has 15 residues. CDR1 DFQATT and CDR2 SNEGSKA come from the germline V gene (reference sequence). V was cut by 1 base and J by 0 bases, with 12 bases left in between. The sequenced template was RNA, covering the TCR beta CDR3 region. The authors performed first-round RT-PCR with HTBI primers and then a second-round multiplex PCR. TCRdb re-derived calls from the multiplex PCR reads in MiXCR, one entry per CDR3 protein. The data show hundreds of thousands of distinct CDR3 sequences, with about a fifth seen just once and around 7% held by the top ten. Establishment of the diagnosis relied upon clinical symptoms, serum thyroxine, TRAb, thyroid ultrasound and orbital computed tomography.

The sequenced sample consisted of peripheral blood. This TCR was recovered from a woman aged 18-29 years with stable Graves' hyperthyroidism. Some clones in this sample may be carry-over from other donors' samples. This sequence joins TRBV20-1 and TRBJ1-1; D gene unclear. The CDR3 spells CSARAPVTVNTEAFF. The DNA for the CDR3 is TGCAGTGCTAGAGCCCCTGTTACGGTGAACACTGAAGCTTTCTTT.